These 19 T cell receptor beta chains share one sample of origin, sequenced in a study of early T cells in non-severe SARS-CoV-2 infection. TCRdb reprocessed the 5' RACE reads via MiXCR and lists one record per CDR3 protein. The sample has tens of thousands of distinct CDR3 sequences, approximately 9.9% seen once. Sequencing was done on a sample of whole blood. The receptors here all came from an adult who was a healthcare worker with PCR-confirmed SARS-CoV-2 infection or an uninfected control (not recorded which).

This clonotype was recorded at least ten times. The genes are TRBV7-9 and TRBJ2-7, with D tentatively TRBD1 or TRBD2 (5 bases each). The CDR3 is made up of 14 amino acids. With 1 base removed from V and 3 bases from J, the gap between germline ends came to 10 bases. Germline CDR1 SEHNR, CDR2 FQNEAQ (reference sequence). DNA of the CDR3: TGTGCCAGCAGCTTAGGGGGCCGGGACTACGAGCAGTACTTC. Residues: CASSLGGRDYEQYF.

At least ten counts were recorded for this clonotype. The genes are TRBV27 and TRBJ2-1, with D possibly TRBD2 on 6 matching bases. Germline lookup yields CDR1 MNHEY and CDR2 SMNVEV (reference sequence). V dropped 10 bases and J dropped 3 bases, with 19 bases sitting between them. CDR3 length: 15 amino acids. CDR3 in amino acids: CATQKGGGYYNEQFF. Here the CDR3 DNA reads TGTGCCACTCAAAAGGGAGGAGGATACTACAATGAGCAGTTCTTC.

This clonotype was counted many times. The chain couples TRBV11-2 to TRBJ2-1; D remains ambiguous. Germline values: CDR1 SGHAT, CDR2 FQNNGV. The CDR3 sequence is 13 residues long. The V gene lost 3 bases and the J gene lost 7 bases, with 10 bases spanning the gap. CDR3 in amino acids: CASSFTLGNEQFF. The CDR3, as DNA: TGTGCCAGCAGCTTTACTCTGGGAAATGAGCAGTTCTTC.

This clonotype has a count of ten or more. CDR3 sequence: CASSLRGDEQFF. The DNA of the CDR3 is TGCGCCAGCAGCCTTCGAGGCGATGAGCAGTTCTTC. V is TRBV4-1 and J is TRBJ2-1, with D hard to call. The CDR3 extends over 12 amino acids. The germline V gene has CDR1 MGHRA and CDR2 YSYEKL. The V end lost 4 bases, the J end lost 8 bases, and 9 bases lay between the germline ends.

This clonotype was detected ten times or more. The chain combines TRBV20-1 with TRBJ1-2; D remains ambiguous. Per the germline V gene, CDR1 is DFQATT and CDR2 is SNEGSKA (reference sequence). CDR3 length: 11 amino acids. Trimming pared 1 base from V and 4 bases from J, leaving 4 bases between. CDR3 protein: CSARGSYGYTF. The CDR3 nucleotides are TGCAGTGCTAGAGGAAGCTATGGCTACACCTTC.

This clonotype occurred a few times. The rearrangement joins TRBV6-2 or TRBV6-3 to TRBJ2-5; D is uncertain. With 7 bases removed from V and 7 bases from J, the gap between germline ends came to 16 bases. Per the germline V gene, CDR1 is MNHEY and CDR2 is SVGEGT. This CDR3 is 13 amino acids long. The CDR3 loop is CASTKDGEGTQYF. DNA for the CDR3: TGTGCCAGCACAAAGGACGGCGAAGGGACCCAGTACTTC.

This clonotype was recorded a few times. The chain uses TRBV9 and TRBJ1-2; 10 nucleotides line up with TRBD1. CDR1 and CDR2 (germline): SGDLS, YYNGEE. The CDR3 sequence is 16 residues long. The trim removed 0 bases at V and 6 bases at J, leaving 8 bases unmatched. CDR3 sequence: CASSVGTLTGGDGYTF. The DNA for the CDR3 is TGTGCCAGCAGCGTAGGAACCCTGACAGGGGGCGATGGCTACACCTTC.

This clonotype was detected many times. This rearrangement joins TRBV7-9 to TRBJ2-3; D is unresolved. In germline, CDR1 is SEHNR, CDR2 FQNEAQ (reference sequence). V was clipped by 3 bases and J by 4 bases, with 5 bases between them. The CDR3 totals 12 residues. DNA for the CDR3: TGTGCCAGCAGCTTCGAGTCAGATACGCAGTATTTT. This gives the protein CASSFESDTQYF.

The table lists this clonotype with many counts. The chain recombines TRBV4-1 with TRBJ2-5, with no clear D. V was trimmed by 4 bases and J by 4 bases, leaving 16 bases between them. The germline V gene has CDR1 MGHRA and CDR2 YSYEKL. The CDR3 is 15 amino acids. Written as DNA, the CDR3 is TGCGCCAGCAGCCCCAACGAAGGGTTTCGAGAGACCCAGTACTTC. Protein product: CASSPNEGFRETQYF.

This clonotype was seen ten or more times. The chain combines TRBV12-5 with TRBJ2-1; TRBD2 aligns across 9 bases. CDR1 is LGHNT, CDR2 FRNRAP, per germline. The CDR3 totals 16 residues. The V and J ends lost 5 bases and 3 bases, in that order; junction bases with no gene match: 8. The CDR3 region has the DNA TGTGCTAGTGGTCCCCCAACTAGCGGGTTCTACAATGAGCAGTTCTTC. This gives the protein CASGPPTSGFYNEQFF.

This clonotype has more than one count but fewer than ten. The chain links TRBV6-5 to TRBJ1-2; a possible D gene is TRBD1 (5 bases). CDR1 and CDR2 (germline): MNHEY, SVGAGI. The CDR3 consists of 15 residues. V was trimmed by 4 bases and J by 1 base, leaving 13 bases between them. The CDR3 bases are TGTGCCAGCAGTTTGGGGGGACGGGTTAACTATGGCTACACCTTC. As protein: CASSLGGRVNYGYTF.

This clonotype was recorded many times. The rearrangement links TRBV2 to TRBJ1-1, with D tentatively TRBD1 (5 bases). Germline loops: CDR1 SNHLY, CDR2 FYNNEI. V was shortened by 4 bases and J by 1 base, with 10 bases between the two germline ends. The CDR3 has 14 amino acids. CDR3 sequence: CASSGGTRNTEAFF. The CDR3 nucleotides read TGTGCCAGCAGTGGAGGGACGAGGAACACTGAAGCTTTCTTT.

There are a few counts of this clonotype. The genes are TRBV3-1 and TRBJ2-1; D not resolved. Trimming left V 8 bases short and J 8 bases short, with 10 bases between. Germline V lookup: CDR1 LGHDT, CDR2 YNNKEL (reference sequence). The CDR3 consists of 11 residues. CDR3 sequence: CASRQADEQFF. The DNA of the CDR3 is TGTGCCAGCCGTCAGGCCGATGAGCAGTTCTTC.

In its sample, this clonotype was seen many times. The V call is TRBV12-3 or TRBV12-4, the J call TRBJ1-2; TRBD1 might be the D (6 bases). The V end was cut by 6 bases, the J end by 8 bases, with 19 bases between. This CDR3 has 14 amino acids. The CDR3 loop is CASSASGTPGGYTF. In nucleotides, the CDR3 is TGTGCCAGCAGCGCCTCCGGGACACCGGGGGGCTACACCTTC.

Many counts were recorded for this clonotype. V usage is TRBV20-1 and J usage is TRBJ2-7; D unclear. The V end was cut by 7 bases, the J end by 3 bases, with 28 bases between. Germline V gene sequence: CDR1 DFQATT, CDR2 SNEGSKA (reference sequence). The CDR3 runs 17 residues. CDR3 residues: CSVQARVGDLANYEQYF. CDR3 bases: TGCAGTGTTCAGGCAAGAGTAGGTGACCTCGCCAACTACGAGCAGTACTTC.

The V and J genes are TRBV5-6 and TRBJ2-1; 7 bases fit TRBD2. CDR1 and CDR2 from the germline V gene are SGHDT and YYEEEE. Germline trimming cut 1 base from V and 5 bases from J; bases unmatched to any gene: 6. CDR3 length: 15 residues. The CDR3 DNA reads TGTGCCAGCAGCTTGCTTCCGGGGGGTGACAATGAGCAGTTCTTC. As protein: CASSLLPGGDNEQFF.

This clonotype appeared a few times. The genes are TRBV20-1 and TRBJ2-5; D gene unclear. The germline CDR1 and CDR2 sequences are DFQATT and SNEGSKA (reference sequence). With 6 bases removed from V and 3 bases from J, the gap between germline ends came to 17 bases. The CDR3 consists of 14 residues. The CDR3 sequence is CSAKRGSRKETQYF. The CDR3, as DNA: TGCAGTGCAAAGAGAGGATCAAGGAAAGAGACCCAGTACTTC.

The V gene is TRBV19, the J gene TRBJ2-2; D assignment may be TRBD1 or TRBD2 (6 bases each). Germline CDR1 is LNHDA and CDR2 is SQIVND (reference sequence). The V end was cut by 6 bases, the J end by 5 bases, with 16 bases between. The CDR3 runs to 15 residues. CDR3 region: CASRLVQGGTGELFF. The CDR3 bases are TGTGCCAGTAGATTGGTACAGGGAGGAACCGGGGAGCTGTTTTTT.

With regard to this clonotype: At one end the junction does not follow the germline gene, possibly because of a read error. The chain combines TRBV19 with TRBJ2-6; possibly TRBD1 for D (6 bases). Germline assignment: CDR1 LNHDA and CDR2 SQIVND (reference sequence). This CDR3 region has 16 residues. The CDR3 bases are TGTGCCAGTAGTACCCCAGGGGACCCTGGGTCCAACGTCCTGACTTTC. As protein: CASSTPGDPGSNVLTF. Based on the CDR3 plus reference TRBV19 and TRBJ2-6, the full variable domain is DGGITQSPKYLFRKEGQNVTLSCEQNLNHDAMYWYRQDPGQGLRLIYYSQIVNDFQKGDIAEGYSVSREKKESFPLTVTSAQKNPTAFYLCASSTPGDPGSNVLTFGAGSRLTVL.